These 28 T cell receptor beta chains share one sample of origin, sequenced in a study of CD8 T cells in Susac syndrome. Random hexamers primed reverse transcription of 0.5 to 1 ug RNA. TCRdb fed the immunoSEQ multiplex PCR reads into MiXCR, producing one record per CDR3 protein. The sample lists roughly 300,000 distinct CDR3 sequences, about 85% occurring once. Material for sequencing was CD8+ T cells from PBMCs. These receptors all come from a human donor with multiple sclerosis.

V is TRBV25-1 and J is TRBJ2-1; 11 bases are shared with TRBD2. The CDR3 is 19 amino acids. Germline V lookup: CDR1 MGHDK, CDR2 SYGVNS. V lost 3 bases and J lost 0; bases outside the gene matches: 10. The CDR3 region has the DNA TGTGCCAGCAGTGACCTCCGGACTAGCGGGCAAAGCTCCTACAATGAGCAGTTCTTC. Protein sequence: CASSDLRTSGQSSYNEQFF. Combining the CDR3 with reference TRBV25-1 and TRBJ2-1 gives the whole variable domain EADIYQTPRYLVIGTGKKITLECSQTMGHDKMYWYQQDPGMELHLIHYSYGVNSTEKGDLSSESTVSRIRTEHFPLTLESARPSHTSQYLCASSDLRTSGQSSYNEQFFGPGTRLTVL.

This clonotype was seen more than once but under ten times. At one end, the junction sequence differs from germline, possibly due to a read error. J is TRBJ1-1 and V is TRBV29-1; D ambiguous. The CDR3 loop spans 12 amino acids. CDR1 is SQVTM and CDR2 is ANQGSEA in the germline V gene. The CDR3 here is CSVNTVNTEAFF. The CDR3 DNA follows: TGCAGCGTTAACACGGTGAACACTGAGGCTTTCTTT.

This clonotype was detected only once. V is TRBV13 and J is TRBJ2-7; no clear D gene. Trimming took off 4 bases at V and 2 bases at J, with 12 bases between the two ends. The CDR3 consists of 14 residues. Germline CDR1 PRHDT, CDR2 FYEKMQ (reference sequence). CDR3 sequence reads: CASSSRAHTYEQYF. CDR3 nucleotide sequence: TGTGCCAGCAGCTCTCGAGCCCATACCTACGAGCAGTACTTC.

This chain joins TRBV7-2 and TRBJ2-7; D perhaps matches TRBD2 (6 bases). The CDR3 sequence is 15 residues long. Trimming removed 2 bases from V and 7 bases from J, with 18 bases in between. CDR1 is SGHTA, CDR2 FQGNSA, per germline. CDR3 in DNA: TGTGCCAGCAGCTTATTGGGCCCGGGACTTAGAGAGCAGTACTTC. Residues: CASSLLGPGLREQYF.

This clonotype was detected only a few times. This sequence joins TRBV7-6 and TRBJ1-2, with D uncertain. Germline V gene sequence: CDR1 SGHVS, CDR2 FNYEAQ. This CDR3 has 10 residues. Between the trimmed V and J ends, which lost 3 bases and 8 bases, there was a span of 4 bases. CDR3 sequence reads: CASSLEGYTF. DNA for the CDR3: TGTGCCAGCAGCTTGGAAGGCTACACCTTC.

The genes are TRBV5-1 and TRBJ1-5; TRBD1 might be the D (5 bases). Germline lookup yields CDR1 SGHRS and CDR2 YFSETQ. Trimming left V 5 bases short and J 3 bases short, with 12 bases between. This CDR3 is 14 amino acids long. The CDR3 DNA follows: TGCGCCAGCAGTTGGGACGGATCCAATCAGCCCCAGCATTTT. This translates into CASSWDGSNQPQHF. The variable domain in full, with the rest retrieved from reference TRBV5-1 and TRBJ1-5, is KAGVTQTPRYLIKTRGQQVTLSCSPISGHRSVSWYQQTPGQGLQFLFEYFSETQRNKGNFPGRFSGRQFSNSRSEMNVSTLELGDSALYLCASSWDGSNQPQHFGDGTRLSIL.

The rearrangement joins TRBV29-1 to TRBJ1-5, with D unclear. CDR3 length: 15 residues. CDR1 and CDR2 (germline): SQVTM, ANQGSEA. Trimming took 0 bases from V and 3 from J, leaving 12 bases between them. CDR3 nucleotides: TGCAGCGTTGAAGATCCAAGGAGCCCCAATCAGCCCCAGCATTTT. Encoded protein: CSVEDPRSPNQPQHF.

The chain links TRBV9 to TRBJ2-1; D might be TRBD1 (6 bases). Trimming stripped 0 bases from V and 6 bases from J, with 13 bases between. This CDR3 has 15 amino acids. The germline gives CDR1 SGDLS, CDR2 YYNGEE. This chain's CDR3 is CASSVGGGKGNEQFF. CDR3 DNA sequence: TGTGCCAGCAGCGTAGGAGGGGGTAAAGGCAATGAGCAGTTCTTC. Using reference TRBV9 and TRBJ2-1 for the parts outside the CDR3, the full variable domain is DSGVTQTPKHLITATGQRVTLRCSPRSGDLSVYWYQQSLDQGLQFLIQYYNGEERAKGNILERFSAQQFPDLHSELNLSSLELGDSALYFCASSVGGGKGNEQFFGPGTRLTVL.

The chain joins TRBV5-4 to TRBJ2-1; TRBD2 agrees at 9 bases. Germline CDR1 reads SGHNT; CDR2 reads YYREEE (reference sequence). With V trimmed by 0 bases and J by 5 bases, 3 bases remained unmatched. CDR3 length: 15 residues. CDR3 residues: CASSLAAGGNNEQFF. Written as DNA, the CDR3 is TGTGCCAGCAGCTTGGCAGCGGGAGGTAACAATGAGCAGTTCTTC. Using reference TRBV5-4 and TRBJ2-1 for the parts outside the CDR3, the full variable domain is ETGVTQSPTHLIKTRGQQVTLRCSSQSGHNTVSWYQQALGQGPQFIFQYYREEENGRGNFPPRFSGLQFPNYSSELNVNALELDDSALYLCASSLAAGGNNEQFFGPGTRLTVL.

The chain couples TRBV24-1 to TRBJ2-4; D possibly corresponds to TRBD2 (6 bases). Deletions cut 5 bases from V and 7 bases from J, with 11 bases between. Germline CDR1 reads KGHDR; CDR2 reads SFDVKD. The CDR3 has 13 amino acids. The CDR3 DNA reads TGTGCCACCAGTGTGGAGGGATCGAACATTCAGTACTTC. It specifies CATSVEGSNIQYF.

The rearrangement uses TRBV7-9 and TRBJ2-7; possibly TRBD1 for D (5 bases). This CDR3 region has 14 residues. V lost 4 bases to trimming and J lost 6 bases, with 16 bases between them. Germline assignment: CDR1 SEHNR and CDR2 FQNEAQ (reference sequence). The CDR3 loop is CASSYQGSRVEQYF. Written as DNA, the CDR3 is TGTGCCAGCAGCTACCAGGGTTCCAGGGTCGAGCAGTACTTC.

This chain connects TRBV7-3 to TRBJ2-1; no clear D gene. The CDR3 consists of 16 residues. V lost 1 base, J lost 0 bases, and 10 bases lay in between. Germline CDR1 is SGHTA and CDR2 is FQGTGA. The CDR3: CASSLMGQSSYNEQFF. CDR3 DNA sequence: TGTGCCAGCAGCTTAATGGGCCAGAGCTCCTACAATGAGCAGTTCTTC.

The CDR3 coding sequence is TGTGCCAGCAGCTCGGGGACTGGCTCCTACAATGAGCAGTTCTTC. It is translated as CASSSGTGSYNEQFF. The chain combines TRBV7-3 with TRBJ2-1; D is perhaps TRBD2 (6 bases). The CDR3 has 15 amino acids. V was pared by 4 bases and J by 0 bases, with 10 bases between. Germline values: CDR1 SGHTA, CDR2 FQGTGA. The full variable domain, rest sourced from reference TRBV7-3 and TRBJ2-1, is GAGVSQTPSNKVTEKGKYVELRCDPISGHTALYWYRQSLGQGPEFLIYFQGTGAADDSGLPNDRFFAVRPEGSVSTLKIQRTERGDSAVYLCASSSGTGSYNEQFFGPGTRLTVL.

This clonotype was counted a single time. The gene calls are TRBV6-2 or TRBV6-3 and TRBJ2-7; TRBD2 matches 10 bases. The CDR3 is 18 amino acids. The germline V gene encodes CDR1 MNHEY and CDR2 SVGEGT. Germline trimming cut 11 bases from V and 2 bases from J; bases unmatched to any gene: 21. The chain's CDR3 is CAAFPGLASFPSTYEQYF. The CDR3 DNA is TGTGCCGCATTCCCGGGACTAGCGTCTTTCCCCTCAACCTACGAGCAGTACTTC.

The chain combines TRBV4-1 with TRBJ2-3, with 7 nucleotides matching TRBD2. V dropped 2 bases and J dropped 2; count of bases not matched to a gene: 7. Germline-derived CDR1 and CDR2 are MGHRA and YSYEKL. The CDR3 is 16 residues long. DNA for the CDR3: TGCGCCAGCAGCCAATCTAGCGGTTCTAACACAGATACGCAGTATTTT. Its protein product is CASSQSSGSNTDTQYF.

V and J are TRBV9 and TRBJ2-1; D uncertain. V was cut by 3 bases and J by 1 base, with 11 bases left in between. CDR3 size: 15 residues. Germline V gene sequence: CDR1 SGDLS, CDR2 YYNGEE. In nucleotides, the CDR3 is TGTGCCAGCAGCGCCTATTTTAGTTCCTACAATGAGCAGTTCTTC. Protein product: CASSAYFSSYNEQFF.

The V and J genes are TRBV20-1 and TRBJ2-3; 10 nucleotides line up with TRBD2. From germline, CDR1 is DFQATT and CDR2 SNEGSKA (reference sequence). This CDR3 spans 16 amino acids. The ends lost 3 bases at V and 3 bases at J; junction bases unmatched: 9. The CDR3 loop reads CSARYSGRARTDTQYF. The CDR3 nucleotides read TGCAGTGCTAGGTACAGCGGGAGGGCCCGTACAGATACGCAGTATTTT.

The genes are TRBV10-3 and TRBJ2-7, with 12 nucleotides matching TRBD2. The CDR3 is made up of 18 amino acids. V shed 6 bases, J shed 0 bases, and the junction held 12 bases outside the gene matches. Looked up from germline, CDR1 is ENHRY and CDR2 is SYGVKD. The chain's CDR3 is CAISATTSGSASSYEQYF. The CDR3 nucleotides read TGTGCCATCAGCGCAACGACTAGCGGGAGCGCCTCCTCCTACGAGCAGTACTTC.

The chain is built from TRBV19 and TRBJ1-1; D not certain. CDR1 is LNHDA and CDR2 is SQIVND in the germline V gene (reference sequence). Trimming left V 9 bases short and J 8 bases short, with 16 bases between. The CDR3 consists of 12 residues. CDR3 loop: CASANLPGEAFF. CDR3 coding DNA: TGTGCCAGCGCTAACCTCCCGGGGGAAGCTTTCTTT.

Only a few counts were recorded for this clonotype. The chain combines TRBV12-3 or TRBV12-4 with TRBJ1-2; 7 bases line up with TRBD1. The CDR3 has 15 residues. V dropped 6 bases and J dropped 8; count of bases not matched to a gene: 15. The CDR3 is CASSPPTTGISGYTF. CDR3 sequence (DNA): TGTGCCAGCAGCCCTCCTACGACAGGGATCTCCGGCTACACCTTC.

This clonotype has more than one count but fewer than ten. V and J are TRBV28 and TRBJ2-2; the D is unclear. Trimming shortened V by 5 bases and J by 5 bases, and 6 bases separated the two germline ends. Germline V gene data show CDR1 as MDHEN and CDR2 as SYDVKM. The CDR3 runs to 12 residues. DNA for the CDR3: TGTGCCAGCAGTATCAATACCGGGGAGCTGTTTTTT. Amino acid sequence: CASSINTGELFF.

This rearrangement joins TRBV15 to TRBJ2-3, with 11 bases lining up with TRBD2. V lost 5 bases, J lost 2 bases, and 3 bases stayed unmatched. Germline assignment: CDR1 LNHNV and CDR2 YYDKDF (reference sequence). The CDR3 extends over 15 amino acids. DNA of the CDR3: TGTGCCACCAGCCGACTAGCGGGATACACAGATACGCAGTATTTT. Its translation is CATSRLAGYTDTQYF. Complete variable domain (other parts from reference TRBV15 and TRBJ2-3): DAMVIQNPRYQVTQFGKPVTLSCSQTLNHNVMYWYQQKSSQAPKLLFHYYDKDFNNEADTPDNFQSRRPNTSFCFLDIRSPGLGDTAMYLCATSRLAGYTDTQYFGPGTRLTVL.

This sequence joins TRBV27 and TRBJ2-7; perhaps D is TRBD1 or TRBD2 (6 bases each). The germline gives CDR1 MNHEY, CDR2 SMNVEV (reference sequence). The CDR3 runs 13 residues. V was trimmed by 6 bases and J by 5 bases, leaving 14 bases between them. CDR3 nucleotides: TGTGCCAGCAGACACAGGGAGGATGACGAGCAGTACTTC. This translates into CASRHREDDEQYF.

The chain employs TRBV6-5 and TRBJ2-3; a weak D match, TRBD1 (6 bases). CDR1 is MNHEY and CDR2 is SVGAGI in the germline V gene. The CDR3 contains 17 residues. Deletions cut 2 bases from V and 1 base from J, with 16 bases between. The CDR3 loop is CASSYVMGAGGTDTQYF. The DNA for the CDR3 is TGTGCCAGCAGTTACGTCATGGGGGCGGGCGGCACAGATACGCAGTATTTT.

The rearrangement joins TRBV20-1 to TRBJ1-1; 10 nucleotides line up with TRBD1. CDR1 is DFQATT and CDR2 is SNEGSKA in the germline V gene (reference sequence). Trimming at V came to 5 bases and at J to 11 bases, leaving 8 bases not matched to a gene. The length of the CDR3 is 12 residues. The CDR3 sequence is CSAFEGTGAAFF. In DNA, the CDR3 is TGCAGTGCTTTTGAAGGGACAGGGGCGGCTTTCTTT.

CDR3 sequence: CASSLSPGWREGYNEQFF. The DNA for the CDR3 is TGTGCCAGCAGCTTAAGTCCGGGGTGGCGGGAGGGATACAATGAGCAGTTCTTC. The chain is built from TRBV11-2 and TRBJ2-1, with TRBD2 identical over 9 bases. Trimming at V came to 2 bases and at J to 4 bases, leaving 12 bases not matched to a gene. The CDR3 has 18 residues. CDR1 and CDR2 (germline): SGHAT, FQNNGV.

This clonotype was recorded only once. At one of its ends the junction is not consistent with the germline gene, which may arise from a read error. The chain links TRBV5-1 to TRBJ2-7; no reliable D call. The CDR3 loop spans 11 amino acids. CDR1 and CDR2 (germline): SGHRS, YFSETQ. The CDR3 DNA follows: TGCGCCAGCAGCTTCTCCTGCGAGCAGTACTTC. It translates to CASSFSCEQYF.

This rearrangement joins TRBV28 to TRBJ2-7; perhaps TRBD2 as D (6 bases). The V gene lost 3 bases and the J gene lost 3 bases, with 12 bases spanning the gap. There are 14 residues in the CDR3. Germline assignment: CDR1 MDHEN and CDR2 SYDVKM. CDR3 coding DNA: TGTGCCAGCAGTTTCCTGGCGGGACGCTACGAGCAGTACTTC. This gives the protein CASSFLAGRYEQYF. Combining the CDR3 with reference TRBV28 and TRBJ2-7 gives the whole variable domain DVKVTQSSRYLVKRTGEKVFLECVQDMDHENMFWYRQDPGLGLRLIYFSYDVKMKEKGDIPEGYSVSREKKERFSLILESASTNQTSMYLCASSFLAGRYEQYFGPGTRLTVT.